One sample yielded the 21 T cell receptor beta chains listed below, sequenced in a study of T cells after posttransplantation cyclophosphamide. Only in-frame clones appear in the TCRdb table, and some are missing; sequencing was by immunoSEQ multiplex PCR. The sample holds tens of thousands of clones, 85% to 95% seen once. Sequencing was performed on PBMCs. All receptors derive from a woman in her 50s in good health and a related stem cell transplant donor.

The gene calls are TRBV18 and TRBJ1-3; D call uncertain. CDR1 is KGHSH and CDR2 is LQKENI in the germline V gene. V lost 3 bases and J 0 bases, leaving 9 bases between the germline ends. The CDR3 totals 15 residues. The DNA for the CDR3 is TGTGCCAGCTCACCGCGGGTCGTCTCTGGAAACACCATATATTTT. It translates to CASSPRVVSGNTIYF.

The chain recombines TRBV4-2 with TRBJ1-2; no clear D gene. This CDR3 is built from 14 residues. V lost 0 bases to trimming and J lost 2 bases, with 7 bases between them. Germline loops: CDR1 LGHNA, CDR2 YNFKEQ. DNA of the CDR3: TGTGCCAGCAGCCAAGATGCGGAAAACTATGGCTACACCTTC. Its protein product is CASSQDAENYGYTF.

The gene calls are TRBV7-8 and TRBJ1-4; tentative D call: TRBD1 (5 bases). V was trimmed by 3 bases and J by 3 bases, leaving 8 bases between them. The CDR3 loop spans 14 amino acids. Germline CDR1 SGHVS, CDR2 FQNEAQ. The CDR3 sequence is CASSFGTSNEKLFF. CDR3 nucleotide sequence: TGTGCCAGCAGCTTTGGGACTTCTAATGAAAAACTGTTTTTT.

The genes are TRBV7-9 and TRBJ1-2; tentatively, D is TRBD1 (6 bases). Trimming took off 4 bases at V and 6 bases at J, with 12 bases between the two ends. Germline CDR1 and CDR2: SEHNR and FQNEAQ (reference sequence). The CDR3 runs to 13 residues. This CDR3 reads CASSSGQLDGYTF. The CDR3 DNA reads TGTGCCAGCAGCTCTGGACAGCTAGATGGCTACACCTTC.

J is TRBJ2-5 and V is TRBV7-3, with 8 nucleotides matching TRBD2. After removal of 2 bases from V and 5 bases from J, the junction contained 4 bases not matched to a gene. The CDR3 totals 14 residues. CDR1 and CDR2 (germline): SGHTA, FQGTGA. This CDR3 is CASSLGASGETQYF. The CDR3 DNA reads TGTGCCAGCAGCTTAGGGGCTAGCGGGGAGACCCAGTACTTC.

The chain employs TRBV2 and TRBJ2-7; possible D gene TRBD1, 5 bases. V was shortened by 3 bases and J by 3 bases, with 9 bases between the two germline ends. There are 13 residues in the CDR3. Germline V gene sequence: CDR1 SNHLY, CDR2 FYNNEI. In DNA form, the CDR3 reads TGTGCCAGCAGTGACAGGGAATTCTACGAGCAGTACTTC. Protein: CASSDREFYEQYF.

The gene calls are TRBV5-1 and TRBJ2-1; 9 nucleotides line up with TRBD1. There are 14 residues in the CDR3. V dropped 8 bases and J dropped 5; count of bases not matched to a gene: 8. CDR1 and CDR2 (germline): SGHRS, YFSETQ. The CDR3 DNA follows: TGCGCCAGTAGGCCGGGGACAGGGAACAATGAGCAGTTCTTC. This encodes CASRPGTGNNEQFF.

This clone occurred once. The rearrangement uses TRBV11-2 and TRBJ1-5, with TRBD1 identical over 9 bases. The CDR3 runs 14 residues. Germline assignment: CDR1 SGHAT and CDR2 FQNNGV. V trimming: 4 bases; J trimming: 2 bases; junction bases outside the gene matches: 0. In DNA form, the CDR3 reads TGTGCCAGCAGCTGGGACAGGGGCAATCAGCCCCAGCATTTT. Translated: CASSWDRGNQPQHF.

The gene calls are TRBV7-9 and TRBJ2-1, with a tentative D call TRBD1 (6 bases). V gave up 5 bases and J gave up 8 bases, with 22 bases separating them. The CDR3 sequence is 16 residues long. Germline V gene sequence: CDR1 SEHNR, CDR2 FQNEAQ (reference sequence). The CDR3 sequence is CASSTNREGGLDEQFF. The CDR3 DNA reads as TGTGCCAGCAGCACCAACAGGGAAGGGGGTTTGGATGAGCAGTTCTTC. The complete variable domain, with remaining parts taken from reference TRBV7-9 and TRBJ2-1, reads DTGVSQNPRHKITKRGQNVTFRCDPISEHNRLYWYRQTLGQGPEFLTYFQNEAQLEKSRLLSDRFSAERPKGSFSTLEIQRTEQGDSAMYLCASSTNREGGLDEQFFGPGTRLTVL.

The chain combines TRBV4-1 with TRBJ2-1, with 7 bases identical to TRBD2. V shed 4 bases and J 8 bases; nucleotides not matched to a gene: 8. This CDR3 contains 14 residues. CDR1 is MGHRA and CDR2 is YSYEKL in the germline V gene. The CDR3 loop reads CASSPSGEGYEQFF. Written as DNA, the CDR3 is TGCGCCAGCAGCCCGAGCGGGGAGGGCTATGAGCAGTTCTTC.

The chain couples TRBV4-1 to TRBJ1-5; D remains ambiguous. V was pared by 3 bases and J by 5 bases, with 17 bases between. The length of the CDR3 is 16 residues. Germline V gene data show CDR1 as MGHRA and CDR2 as YSYEKL. The chain's CDR3 is CASSHVGLGEDQPQHF. CDR3 in DNA: TGCGCCAGCAGCCATGTAGGCCTCGGCGAGGATCAGCCCCAGCATTTT.

The rearrangement links TRBV2 to TRBJ2-7, with 8 bases lining up with TRBD2. Germline values: CDR1 SNHLY, CDR2 FYNNEI. With 6 bases clipped from V and 0 bases from J, the junction kept 7 bases outside the gene matches. CDR3 length: 15 amino acids. The DNA for the CDR3 is TGTGCCAGCAGAGAGGGACTAGGGAGCTCCTACGAGCAGTACTTC. Protein: CASREGLGSSYEQYF.

This clone came up a few times. The J gene is TRBJ1-6, the V gene TRBV11-2; D perhaps matches TRBD1 (6 bases). Trimming took 1 base from V and 5 from J, leaving 12 bases between them. CDR1 SGHAT and CDR2 FQNNGV come from the germline V gene. This CDR3 comprises 16 residues. The CDR3 sequence is CASSLGAGDDNSPLHF. CDR3 nucleotides: TGTGCCAGCAGCTTAGGGGCAGGGGACGATAATTCACCCCTCCACTTT.

This chain connects TRBV19 to TRBJ2-7; perhaps TRBD2 as D (6 bases). CDR3 length equals 15 residues. Trimming removed 2 bases from V and 4 bases from J, with 15 bases in between. The germline CDR1 and CDR2 sequences are LNHDA and SQIVND (reference sequence). CDR3 sequence: CASSISTGVFYEQYF. The CDR3 coding sequence is TGTGCCAGTAGTATATCCACGGGAGTCTTTTACGAGCAGTACTTC.

This clone has a single count. The gene calls are TRBV5-1 and TRBJ1-1, with D unclear. Germline loops: CDR1 SGHRS, CDR2 YFSETQ. Trimming left V 0 bases short and J 0 bases short, with 6 bases between. This CDR3 is built from 14 residues. For the CDR3, the DNA is TGCGCCAGCAGCTTGGCGTCTATGAACACTGAAGCTTTCTTT. This sequence encodes CASSLASMNTEAFF.

The chain employs TRBV7-8 and TRBJ1-1, with a tentative D call TRBD1 (6 bases). The CDR3 covers 16 residues. V lost 1 base and J 1 base, leaving 13 bases between the germline ends. Germline CDR1 SGHVS, CDR2 FQNEAQ. The CDR3 sequence: CASSLDTGSWNTEAFF. CDR3 nucleotides: TGTGCCAGCAGCTTAGACACAGGGAGTTGGAACACTGAAGCTTTCTTT.

The chain carries TRBV12-2 and TRBJ1-5; the D segment call TRBD1 is taken from the table without a DNA check. TRBV12-2 is labeled a pseudogene. This CDR3 is 19 amino acids long. CDR3 protein: CASRSWDRAKGGSNQPQHF. In nucleotides, the CDR3 is TGTGCAAGTCGCTCCTGGGACAGGGCAAAAGGTGGGAGCAATCAGCCCCAGCATTTT.

V usage is TRBV5-1 and J usage is TRBJ1-1; 11 nucleotides agree with TRBD1. This CDR3 spans 18 amino acids. Germline loops: CDR1 SGHRS, CDR2 YFSETQ. Trimming removed 3 bases from V and 4 bases from J; junction bases left unmatched: 14. CDR3 nucleotides: TGCGCCAGCAGCTCCCCACCCGGACAGGGGGCGATGATCACTGAAGCTTTCTTT. Translation gives CASSSPPGQGAMITEAFF.

The chain combines TRBV6-4 with TRBJ2-2; 9 nucleotides align to TRBD2. V dropped 6 bases and J dropped 7; count of bases not matched to a gene: 9. Germline V CDR1 and CDR2: MRHNA, SNTAGT. The CDR3 has 15 residues. The CDR3 region is CASSALAGEGGELFF. DNA of the CDR3: TGTGCCAGCAGCGCCTTAGCGGGAGAAGGCGGGGAGCTGTTTTTT.

The J gene is TRBJ2-7, the V gene TRBV19; 10 nucleotides align to TRBD2. The CDR3 extends over 14 amino acids. CDR1 and CDR2 from the germline V gene are LNHDA and SQIVND (reference sequence). With V trimmed by 5 bases and J by 3 bases, 4 bases remained unmatched. CDR3 sequence reads: CASSFRTSGYEQYF. The DNA of the CDR3 is TGTGCCAGTAGTTTCCGGACTAGCGGCTACGAGCAGTACTTC.

The genes are TRBV5-1 and TRBJ1-1, with TRBD1 matching 9 bases. CDR3 size: 14 residues. Trimming at V came to 3 bases and at J to 2 bases, leaving 2 bases not matched to a gene. In germline, CDR1 is SGHRS, CDR2 YFSETQ. Here the CDR3 reads CASSSTGGNTEAFF. Here the CDR3 DNA reads TGCGCCAGCAGCTCAACAGGGGGCAACACTGAAGCTTTCTTT.